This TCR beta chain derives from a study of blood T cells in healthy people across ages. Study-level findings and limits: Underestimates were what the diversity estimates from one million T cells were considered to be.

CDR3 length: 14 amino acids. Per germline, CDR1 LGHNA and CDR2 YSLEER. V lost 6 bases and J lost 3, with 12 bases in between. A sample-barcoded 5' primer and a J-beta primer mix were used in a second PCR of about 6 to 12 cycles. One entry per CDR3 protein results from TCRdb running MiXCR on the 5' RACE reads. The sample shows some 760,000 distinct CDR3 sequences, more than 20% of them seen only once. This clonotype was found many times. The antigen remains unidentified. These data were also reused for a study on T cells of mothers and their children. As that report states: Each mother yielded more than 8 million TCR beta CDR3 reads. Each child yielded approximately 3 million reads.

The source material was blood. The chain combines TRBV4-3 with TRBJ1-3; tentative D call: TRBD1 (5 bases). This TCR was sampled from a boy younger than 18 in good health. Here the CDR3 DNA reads TGCGCCAGCAGTGAGGACGGGGGTGGAAACACCATATATTTT. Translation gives CASSEDGGGNTIYF.